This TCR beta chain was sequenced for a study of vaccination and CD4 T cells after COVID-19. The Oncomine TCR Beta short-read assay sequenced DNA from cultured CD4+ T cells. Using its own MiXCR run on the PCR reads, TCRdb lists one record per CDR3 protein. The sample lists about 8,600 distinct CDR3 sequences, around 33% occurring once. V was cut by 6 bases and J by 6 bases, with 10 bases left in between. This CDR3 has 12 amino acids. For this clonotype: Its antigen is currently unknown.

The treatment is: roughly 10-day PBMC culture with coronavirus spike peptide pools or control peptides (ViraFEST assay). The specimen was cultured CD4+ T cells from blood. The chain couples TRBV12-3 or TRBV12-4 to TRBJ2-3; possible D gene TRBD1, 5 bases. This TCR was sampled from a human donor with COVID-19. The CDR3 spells CASRLRGDTQYF. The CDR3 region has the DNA TGTGCCAGCAGGCTAAGGGGTGATACGCAGTATTTT.